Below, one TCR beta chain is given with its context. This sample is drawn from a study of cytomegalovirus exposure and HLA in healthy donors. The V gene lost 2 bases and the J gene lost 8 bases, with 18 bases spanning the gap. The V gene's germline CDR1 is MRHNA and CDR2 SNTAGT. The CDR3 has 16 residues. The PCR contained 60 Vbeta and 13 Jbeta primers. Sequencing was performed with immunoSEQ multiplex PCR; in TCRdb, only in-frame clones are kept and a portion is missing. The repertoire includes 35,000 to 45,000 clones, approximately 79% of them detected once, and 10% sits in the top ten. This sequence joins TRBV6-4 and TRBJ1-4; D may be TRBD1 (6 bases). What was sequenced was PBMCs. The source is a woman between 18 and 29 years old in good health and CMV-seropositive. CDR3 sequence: CASSDPTGLVNEKLFF. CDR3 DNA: TGTGCCAGCAGTGACCCAACAGGGTTGGTTAACGAAAAACTGTTTTTT.